Below, 28 T cell receptor beta chains from the same sample are listed, as sequenced in a study of CD8+CD57+ T cells in acquired aplastic anemia. Genomic DNA, serving as template, underwent TCR beta VDJ and CDR3 profiling. TCRdb re-analysed the reads in MiXCR, keeping a single row per CDR3 protein. This table holds about 220,000 distinct CDR3 sequences, roughly 35% found once. The sequenced sample was sorted CD4+, CD8+, or CD8+CD57+ T cells (not recorded which) from PBMCs. The receptors were sampled from a human donor in good health, serving as a control.

This clonotype has a count of ten or more. The V gene is TRBV5-1, the J gene TRBJ2-3; D not resolved. V was clipped by 0 bases and J by 2 bases, with 7 bases between them. CDR1 is SGHRS and CDR2 is YFSETQ in the germline V gene. The CDR3 spans 14 residues. The CDR3 nucleotides read TGCGCCAGCAGCTTGGCGTCAAACACAGATACGCAGTATTTT. Its translation is CASSLASNTDTQYF.

This clonotype was picked up a small number of times. V and J are TRBV12-3 or TRBV12-4 and TRBJ2-3; possible D gene TRBD2, 6 bases. The length of the CDR3 is 16 residues. V was shortened by 7 bases and J by 1 base, with 18 bases between the two germline ends. CDR3 sequence: CASIWDSLDGTDTQYF. For the CDR3, the DNA is TGTGCCAGCATTTGGGACTCATTGGATGGCACAGATACGCAGTATTTT.

The rearrangement links TRBV20-1 to TRBJ2-3, with 7 bases identical to TRBD1. V dropped 3 bases and J dropped 5; count of bases not matched to a gene: 20. The CDR3 loop spans 18 amino acids. The germline gives CDR1 DFQATT, CDR2 SNEGSKA (reference sequence). CDR3 in DNA: TGCAGTGCTAGTGACCTCCTAGGACAGGCTAAGGGGAGAGATACGCAGTATTTT. Encoded protein: CSASDLLGQAKGRDTQYF.

Remarks on this clonotype: With a much larger clone just one base away, this may be a read error. V is TRBV10-3 and J is TRBJ1-2; 12 nucleotides agree with TRBD1. Germline assignment: CDR1 ENHRY and CDR2 SYGVKD. The CDR3 is made up of 15 amino acids. This CDR3 is CASSLGTGGFGGYTF. The CDR3 DNA sequence: TGTGCCAGCAGTTTAGGGACAGGGGGCTTTGGTGGCTACACCTTC.

CDR3 sequence (DNA): TGTGCCAGTAGCAACAGGGGAACCGGGGAGCTGTTTTTT. Translation gives CASSNRGTGELFF. The rearrangement links TRBV19 to TRBJ2-2; TRBD1 aligns across 7 bases. The CDR3 has 13 amino acids. With 6 bases clipped from V and 5 bases from J, the junction kept 3 bases outside the gene matches. CDR1 and CDR2 (germline): LNHDA, SQIVND (reference sequence).

This clonotype appeared many times. The genes are TRBV5-1 and TRBJ1-6, with D possibly being TRBD1 (5 bases). There are 16 residues in the CDR3. Germline assignment: CDR1 SGHRS and CDR2 YFSETQ. Trimming left V 0 bases short and J 4 bases short, with 11 bases between. CDR3 nucleotides: TGCGCCAGCAGCTTGGCAGGGTCGAGATATAATTCACCCCTCCACTTT. Residues: CASSLAGSRYNSPLHF.

Here the CDR3 DNA reads TGCAGTGCTAGTACTTCAACCTACGAGCAGTACTTC. Encoded protein: CSASTSTYEQYF. This chain links TRBV20-1 with TRBJ2-7, with D uncertain. This CDR3 has 12 amino acids. The germline V gene encodes CDR1 DFQATT and CDR2 SNEGSKA (reference sequence). V lost 3 bases and J lost 2, with 8 bases in between.

This clonotype was seen ten or more times. This rearrangement joins TRBV20-1 to TRBJ2-1; D call uncertain. The germline V and J ends were trimmed by 6 bases and 2 bases, with 14 bases remaining between them. There are 14 residues in the CDR3. Germline values: CDR1 DFQATT, CDR2 SNEGSKA (reference sequence). CDR3 DNA: TGCAGTGCCAGACGGCTAGGCACCTACAATGAGCAGTTCTTC. Its translation is CSARRLGTYNEQFF.

This clonotype has more than one count but fewer than ten. This chain links TRBV7-9 with TRBJ1-6; 7 nucleotides align to TRBD1. V shed 5 bases, J shed 9 bases, and the junction held 7 bases outside the gene matches. The germline V gene encodes CDR1 SEHNR and CDR2 FQNEAQ (reference sequence). This CDR3 has 14 residues. The CDR3 sequence is CASSPTGESSPLHF. CDR3 nucleotides: TGTGCCAGCAGCCCCACAGGGGAAAGTTCACCCCTCCACTTT.

The rearrangement uses TRBV2 and TRBJ1-5; the D gene is possibly TRBD1 (6 bases). The CDR3 runs 15 residues. V gave up 4 bases and J gave up 1 base, with 11 bases separating them. The V gene's germline CDR1 is SNHLY and CDR2 FYNNEI. CDR3 DNA sequence: TGTGCCAGCAGTGTAAGGCAGGGGAGCAATCAGCCCCAGCATTTT. Residues: CASSVRQGSNQPQHF.

The table lists this clonotype with a few counts. This chain joins TRBV12-3 or TRBV12-4 and TRBJ2-3; D perhaps matches TRBD2 (5 bases). The CDR3 has 16 amino acids. With 5 bases removed from V and 4 bases from J, the gap between germline ends came to 19 bases. The CDR3, as DNA: TGTGCCAGCAGTAAGGCGGCAGCGGTCGGACCAGATACGCAGTATTTT. The encoded protein is CASSKAAAVGPDTQYF.

As concerns this clonotype: The CDR3 end shows no conserved phenylalanine or tryptophan, and so a read error is likely. The rearrangement joins TRBV18 to TRBJ1-6, with D unresolved. Trimming cost V 3 bases and J 7 bases, with 16 bases left between them. CDR3 length: 16 amino acids. In germline, CDR1 is KGHSH, CDR2 LQKENI. CDR3 sequence (DNA): TGTGCCAGCTCACCCGGGGTTGATAGTCGCAATTCACCCCTCCACTTG. Translating it yields CASSPGVDSRNSPLHL.

Comments on this clonotype: One end of the junction is discordant with germline, which a read error may explain. This rearrangement joins TRBV10-3 to TRBJ1-3; perhaps TRBD1 as D (5 bases). CDR3 size: 12 residues. Germline V gene lookup returns CDR1 ENHRY and CDR2 SYGVKD. The CDR3 DNA reads TGTACCATCAGTGAAGGAGGGGCCACCATATATTTC. Translated, it gives CTISEGGATIYF.

This clonotype has a single count. The genes are TRBV10-3 and TRBJ2-2; TRBD1 aligns across 8 bases. The V gene's germline CDR1 is ENHRY and CDR2 SYGVKD. This CDR3 is 13 amino acids long. V lost 5 bases, J lost 6 bases, and 2 bases stayed unmatched. The CDR3 sequence: CAISRQGSGELFF. The CDR3 coding sequence is TGTGCCATCAGTCGACAGGGGTCCGGGGAGCTGTTTTTT.

This clonotype was counted between two and nine times. This may arise from a read error, as a much more abundant clone is one base away. This likely comes from a read error, as the CDR3 has no conserved phenylalanine or tryptophan at its end. The J gene is TRBJ2-7, the V gene TRBV11-1; 11 bases fit TRBD1. The ends lost 5 bases at V and 4 bases at J; junction bases unmatched: 10. CDR1 and CDR2 (germline): SGHAT, FQDESV (reference sequence). The CDR3 covers 16 residues. The CDR3 DNA reads as TGTGCCAGCAGCAACCCACGAGGACAGGGGGCGTACGAGCAGTACCTC. Translated, it gives CASSNPRGQGAYEQYL.

The chain couples TRBV10-2 to TRBJ2-1, with a tentative D call TRBD1 (6 bases). The V end was cut by 7 bases, the J end by 6 bases, with 13 bases between. This CDR3 spans 13 amino acids. The germline V gene has CDR1 WSHSY and CDR2 SAAADI. The CDR3: CASIQGLGNEQFF. In nucleotides, the CDR3 is TGCGCCAGCATCCAGGGGCTAGGCAATGAGCAGTTCTTC.

This clonotype was picked up many times. V gene TRBV19 combines with J gene TRBJ1-1, with D hard to call. Germline V lookup: CDR1 LNHDA, CDR2 SQIVND (reference sequence). CDR3 length: 12 residues. V lost 4 bases, J lost 1 base, and 4 bases lay in between. CDR3 sequence (DNA): TGTGCCAGTAGTAGGACGAACACTGAAGCTTTCTTT. It specifies CASSRTNTEAFF.

The V gene is TRBV15, the J gene TRBJ2-5, with D unclear. The germline V gene encodes CDR1 LNHNV and CDR2 YYDKDF (reference sequence). V lost 1 base, J lost 4 bases, and 16 bases lay in between. CDR3 size: 16 residues. The CDR3 DNA is TGTGCCACCAGCAGAGTCCGATGCGCGGTGGGAGAGACCCAGTACTTC. This encodes CATSRVRCAVGETQYF.

This clonotype has at least ten counts. V is TRBV5-1 and J is TRBJ2-3; perhaps TRBD1 as D (5 bases). Germline CDR1 and CDR2: SGHRS and YFSETQ. Trimming removed 3 bases at V and 5 bases at J, with 7 bases between. The length of the CDR3 is 12 residues. The CDR3 coding sequence is TGCGCCAGCAGCTGGCAGGGAGATACGCAGTATTTT. It encodes CASSWQGDTQYF.

Remarks on this clonotype: This may arise from a read error, as a much more abundant clone is one base away. This likely comes from a read error, as the CDR3 has no conserved phenylalanine or tryptophan at its end. The CDR3 reads CSARGWLEYGYTS. As DNA, the CDR3 is TGCAGTGCTAGAGGGTGGCTGGAATATGGCTACACCTCC. The V gene is TRBV20-1, the J gene TRBJ1-2; D gene uncertain. V was shortened by 1 base and J by 5 bases, with 11 bases between the two germline ends. The V gene's germline CDR1 is DFQATT and CDR2 SNEGSKA (reference sequence). This CDR3 region has 13 residues.

This clonotype has at least ten counts. The genes are TRBV5-6 and TRBJ1-2; possibly TRBD1 for D (5 bases). Germline CDR1 and CDR2: SGHDT and YYEEEE. CDR3 length equals 11 residues. The V end lost 4 bases, the J end lost 8 bases, and 9 bases lay between the germline ends. The CDR3 DNA reads as TGTGCCAGCAGCGCAGGGCAGGGCTACACCTTC. As protein: CASSAGQGYTF.

Only a few counts were recorded for this clonotype. The chain couples TRBV6-2 or TRBV6-3 to TRBJ2-7; weak D call: TRBD2 (7 bases). CDR3 length: 16 residues. CDR1 and CDR2 (germline): MNHEY, SVGEGT. The V and J ends lost 0 bases and 3 bases respectively, with 15 bases between them. CDR3 DNA sequence: TGTGCCAGCAGTTACTCGAGGGCGGGGGCGTTCTACGAGCAGTACTTC. It codes for CASSYSRAGAFYEQYF.

The genes are TRBV18 and TRBJ2-4, with 8 bases identical to TRBD2. V was pared by 0 bases and J by 8 bases, with 6 bases of the junction left unmatched. There are 15 residues in the CDR3. Germline V gene data show CDR1 as KGHSH and CDR2 as LQKENI. The CDR3 DNA reads TGTGCCAGCTCACCACCGGCGGGACTAGGGGACATTCAGTACTTC. It translates to CASSPPAGLGDIQYF.

This clonotype was recorded many times. The chain employs TRBV7-8 and TRBJ1-1, with TRBD1 as a possible D gene (5 bases). V dropped 4 bases and J dropped 1 base, with 10 bases sitting between them. The CDR3 has 14 residues. Germline lookup yields CDR1 SGHVS and CDR2 FQNEAQ. The CDR3: CASSSQTANTEAFF. The CDR3 DNA is TGTGCCAGCAGCTCGCAGACAGCGAACACTGAAGCTTTCTTT. The full variable domain, its missing parts supplied by reference TRBV7-8 and TRBJ1-1, is GAGVSQSPRYKVAKRGQDVALRCDPISGHVSLFWYQQALGQGPEFLTYFQNEAQLDKSGLPSDRFFAERPEGSVSTLKIQRTQQEDSAVYLCASSSQTANTEAFFGQGTRLTVV.

This clonotype was seen ten or more times. The gene calls are TRBV12-3 or TRBV12-4 and TRBJ1-2; D ambiguous. The CDR3 totals 15 residues. Trimming shortened V by 5 bases and J by 5 bases, and 18 bases separated the two germline ends. This CDR3 is CASSALGVPTYGYTF. The CDR3 DNA reads TGTGCCAGCAGTGCATTGGGTGTACCCACATATGGCTACACCTTC.

This chain uses TRBV5-1 with TRBJ1-4, with a tentative D call TRBD1 (5 bases). Trimming took off 4 bases at V and 5 bases at J, with 12 bases between the two ends. The CDR3 totals 14 residues. From germline, CDR1 is SGHRS and CDR2 YFSETQ. CDR3: CASSQGRVNEKLFF. The CDR3 bases are TGCGCCAGCAGCCAGGGACGGGTAAATGAAAAACTGTTTTTT. Based on the CDR3 plus reference TRBV5-1 and TRBJ1-4, the full variable domain is KAGVTQTPRYLIKTRGQQVTLSCSPISGHRSVSWYQQTPGQGLQFLFEYFSETQRNKGNFPGRFSGRQFSNSRSEMNVSTLELGDSALYLCASSQGRVNEKLFFGSGTQLSVL.

This clonotype was seen at least ten times. This chain joins TRBV19 and TRBJ1-5, with D possibly matching TRBD1 (6 bases). Germline values: CDR1 LNHDA, CDR2 SQIVND (reference sequence). The CDR3 runs to 17 residues. Trimming took 7 bases from V and 1 from J, leaving 20 bases between them. Here the CDR3 DNA reads TGTGCCAGTAATGCGGGCAAACTAAGGGGGAGCAATCAGCCCCAGCATTTT. Translation gives CASNAGKLRGSNQPQHF.

This clonotype was detected a few times. Since a much larger clone is just one base distant, this may be a read error. The chain uses TRBV19 and TRBJ1-3; D remains ambiguous. The germline V gene encodes CDR1 LNHDA and CDR2 SQIVND (reference sequence). The CDR3 length is 15 residues. CDR3 nucleotides: TGTGCCAGTAGTATTGGCGGAGTCTCTGGAAACACCATACATTTT. Translating gives CASSIGGVSGNTIHF. The variable domain in full, with the rest retrieved from reference TRBV19 and TRBJ1-3, is DGGITQSPKYLFRKEGQNVTLSCEQNLNHDAMYWYRQDPGQGLRLIYYSQIVNDFQKGDIAEGYSVSREKKESFPLTVTSAQKNPTAFYLCASSIGGVSGNTIHFGEGSWLTVV.